This entry lists 14 T cell receptor beta chains sequenced from one sample in a study of cytomegalovirus exposure and HLA in healthy donors. 13 Jbeta primers and 60 Vbeta primers were used for the PCR. Assay used: immunoSEQ multiplex PCR; TCRdb lists only in-frame clones, some missing. The sample lists around 200,000 clones, around 83% occurring once. Source material: PBMCs. Source of these receptors: a girl between 5 and 17 years old in good health and CMV-seronegative.

The chain carries TRBV6-5 and TRBJ2-1, with D possibly TRBD2 on 5 matching bases. The CDR3 is 13 residues long. Trimming cost V 1 base and J 10 bases, with 11 bases left between them. The germline gives CDR1 MNHEY, CDR2 SVGAGI. CDR3 nucleotides: TGTGCCAGCAGTTACTATGGACGGGGAGAGCAGTTCTTC. This gives the protein CASSYYGRGEQFF.

The V call is TRBV11-2, the J call TRBJ2-7; possible D gene TRBD2, 6 bases. This CDR3 region has 15 residues. Germline CDR1 and CDR2: SGHAT and FQNNGV. V dropped 7 bases and J dropped 6 bases, with 22 bases sitting between them. CDR3: CASTHWTGSISEQYF. DNA of the CDR3: TGTGCCAGCACACATTGGACCGGGAGCATTTCCGAGCAGTACTTC.

The CDR3 nucleotides are TGTGCCAGCAGACTAGCGGGCTACCAAGAGACCCAGTACTTC. This codes for CASRLAGYQETQYF. The chain is built from TRBV6-5 and TRBJ2-5, with TRBD2 identical over 9 bases. This CDR3 is 14 amino acids long. Germline V CDR1 and CDR2: MNHEY, SVGAGI. Unmatched junction bases numbered 2, after V lost 6 bases and J lost 0 bases.

The rearrangement uses TRBV28 and TRBJ2-7, with 9 bases fitting TRBD1. Germline V CDR1 and CDR2: MDHEN, SYDVKM. The V gene end was trimmed by 2 bases and the J gene end by 3 bases; junction bases not matched to a gene: 8. This CDR3 contains 16 residues. As DNA, the CDR3 is TGTGCCAGCAGTTTACTCCCGGGACAGGGAAACTACGAGCAGTACTTC. Protein product: CASSLLPGQGNYEQYF.

This chain's CDR3 is CASSSVGQEAFF. Written as DNA, the CDR3 is TGTGCCAGCAGTTCCGTCGGACAGGAAGCTTTCTTT. J is TRBJ1-1 and V is TRBV6-1; TRBD1 is a possible D gene (6 bases). The CDR3 covers 12 residues. Germline assignment: CDR1 MNHNS and CDR2 SASEGT. The V end lost 5 bases, the J end lost 8 bases, and 12 bases lay between the germline ends.

This clone came up a few times. J is TRBJ2-5 and V is TRBV28; 8 nucleotides agree with TRBD1. The germline CDR1 and CDR2 sequences are MDHEN and SYDVKM. The junction had 4 bases not matched to a gene; V was cut back by 2 bases and J by 2 bases. The CDR3 length is 15 residues. CDR3 region: CASSLTWTGQETQYF. The CDR3 coding sequence is TGTGCCAGCAGTTTAACCTGGACAGGGCAAGAGACCCAGTACTTC.

The count of this clone is one. The V gene is TRBV6-6, the J gene TRBJ1-1; D call uncertain. This CDR3 has 14 residues. Per germline, CDR1 MNHNY and CDR2 SVGAGI (reference sequence). Trimming took 2 bases from V and 3 from J, leaving 10 bases between them. The CDR3 protein is CASSYRTPDTEAFF. For the CDR3, the DNA is TGTGCCAGCAGTTACCGGACTCCTGACACTGAAGCTTTCTTT.

The chain has TRBV27 and TRBJ1-6; 9 bases are a match to TRBD1. CDR3 length: 18 amino acids. Per the germline V gene, CDR1 is MNHEY and CDR2 is SMNVEV (reference sequence). V trimming: 3 bases; J trimming: 6 bases; junction bases outside the gene matches: 12. CDR3 DNA sequence: TGTGCCAGCAGTTTGGGGCCGACAGGGGGGTCCCTTAATTCACCCCTCCACTTT. As protein: CASSLGPTGGSLNSPLHF.

This clone came up a few times. The chain employs TRBV6-1 and TRBJ1-2; 7 nucleotides match TRBD1. CDR3 length equals 15 residues. The germline gives CDR1 MNHNS, CDR2 SASEGT. The V and J ends lost 6 bases and 4 bases, in that order; junction bases with no gene match: 11. In DNA, the CDR3 is TGTGCCAGCAGCGAAAGGACAGGTGGGTCCTATGGCTACACCTTC. Its translation: CASSERTGGSYGYTF.

The chain has TRBV11-1 and TRBJ1-1; D might be TRBD1 (6 bases). Trimming removed 0 bases at V and 4 bases at J, with 12 bases between. This CDR3 is built from 15 residues. Per germline, CDR1 SGHAT and CDR2 FQDESV (reference sequence). DNA for the CDR3: TGTGCCAGCAGCTTAGCGCGGGGGCGTAGCACTGAAGCTTTCTTT. This translates into CASSLARGRSTEAFF.

The chain couples TRBV5-4 to TRBJ2-1, with TRBD2 as a possible D gene (6 bases). This CDR3 comprises 15 residues. Germline CDR1 SGHNT, CDR2 YYREEE (reference sequence). V was cut by 4 bases and J by 4 bases, with 15 bases left in between. This CDR3 is CASSRGTPSYNEQFF. The CDR3 DNA follows: TGTGCCAGCAGCCGCGGGACTCCGTCTTACAATGAGCAGTTCTTC.

The V gene is TRBV19, the J gene TRBJ2-3; 13 nucleotides align to TRBD2. This CDR3 has 16 residues. Germline V gene lookup returns CDR1 LNHDA and CDR2 SQIVND (reference sequence). V lost 6 bases, J lost 6 bases, and 9 bases stayed unmatched. CDR3 nucleotides: TGTGCCAGTAGCCTAACTAGCGGGAGGGCCTTGGATACGCAGTATTTT. It codes for CASSLTSGRALDTQYF.

The V and J genes are TRBV4-2 and TRBJ2-3, with 7 bases identical to TRBD1. CDR1 is LGHNA, CDR2 YNFKEQ, per germline. With V trimmed by 4 bases and J by 0 bases, 10 bases remained unmatched. The CDR3 runs 17 residues. The CDR3 spells CASSRTGPRFSTDTQYF. The CDR3 region has the DNA TGTGCCAGCAGCCGGACAGGACCGAGGTTTAGCACAGATACGCAGTATTTT.

The V gene is TRBV28, the J gene TRBJ2-1; 9 bases line up with TRBD2. The CDR3 has 15 residues. After removal of 7 bases from V and 9 bases from J, the junction contained 13 bases not matched to a gene. Germline V lookup: CDR1 MDHEN, CDR2 SYDVKM. This chain's CDR3 is CASIRRGSGSSEQFF. The CDR3 DNA follows: TGTGCCAGCATCAGGCGTGGTAGCGGGAGTAGTGAGCAGTTCTTC.